Following are 20 T cell receptor beta chains from one sample sequenced in a study of blood T cell repertoires in COVID-19. Method: immunoSEQ multiplex PCR; TCRdb's copy keeps in-frame clones and lacks some. The sample includes some 160,000 clones, more than 65% seen only once; the top ten take 4% to 4.5%. What was sequenced was peripheral blood. The receptors derive from a man between 60 and 75 years old with acute or convalescent COVID-19.

The chain uses TRBV10-3 and TRBJ2-7; TRBD1 matches 9 bases. CDR3 length equals 15 residues. Germline assignment: CDR1 ENHRY and CDR2 SYGVKD. The junction had 5 bases not matched to a gene; V was cut back by 1 base and J by 4 bases. CDR3 sequence (DNA): TGTGCCATCAGTGAGTTGAGGACAGGGGTTTACGAGCAGTACTTC. Translated: CAISELRTGVYEQYF.

The chain is built from TRBV29-1 and TRBJ1-2, with unresolved D. Germline CDR1 SQVTM, CDR2 ANQGSEA. Trimming took 0 bases from V and 0 from J, leaving 11 bases between them. The CDR3 loop spans 15 amino acids. CDR3 nucleotides: TGCAGCGTTGAAGATTTGACAACCACTAACTATGGCTACACCTTC. Translation gives CSVEDLTTTNYGYTF.

The CDR3 region has the DNA TGTGCCAGCAGCGGAACGGACAGCTTTACTGGAAACACCATATATTTT. Its translation: CASSGTDSFTGNTIYF. The V call is TRBV7-9, the J call TRBJ1-3, with a tentative D call TRBD1 (6 bases). The CDR3 has 16 amino acids. Trimming stripped 5 bases from V and 2 bases from J, with 16 bases between. CDR1 is SEHNR, CDR2 FQNEAQ, per germline (reference sequence).

The rearrangement links TRBV3-1 (or the pseudogene TRBV3-2) to TRBJ1-2, with D hard to call. CDR1 is LGHDT, CDR2 YNNKEL, per germline (reference sequence). The CDR3 is 13 amino acids. V was cut by 0 bases and J by 3 bases, with 5 bases left in between. In DNA, the CDR3 is TGTGCCAGCAGCCAAGAGGGAGACTATGGCTACACCTTC. This gives the protein CASSQEGDYGYTF.

The V gene is TRBV28, the J gene TRBJ2-2; D is unclear. Trimming pared 2 bases from V and 1 base from J, leaving 8 bases between. The germline CDR1 and CDR2 sequences are MDHEN and SYDVKM. The CDR3 is 15 amino acids. The DNA of the CDR3 is TGTGCCAGCAGTTTACACAGTCGGAACACCGGGGAGCTGTTTTTT. It codes for CASSLHSRNTGELFF. The full variable domain, in which reference TRBV28 and TRBJ2-2 provide the parts outside the CDR3, is DVKVTQSSRYLVKRTGEKVFLECVQDMDHENMFWYRQDPGLGLRLIYFSYDVKMKEKGDIPEGYSVSREKKERFSLILESASTNQTSMYLCASSLHSRNTGELFFGEGSRLTVL.

The J gene is TRBJ2-7, the V gene TRBV23-1, with TRBD1 matching 8 bases. TRBV23-1 is treated as an ORF (open reading frame) with a function not yet certain. The J segment lost 1 base and the V segment lost 4 bases, leaving 9 bases of the junction unmatched. The CDR3 has 16 residues. Written as DNA, the CDR3 is TGCGCCAGCAGTCCTCCCACGGACAGGGAATCCTACGAGCAGTACTTC. Amino acids: CASSPPTDRESYEQYF.

This chain's CDR3 is CASSLPGTSGDNEQFF. CDR3 nucleotides: TGCGCCAGCAGCTTGCCTGGGACTAGCGGAGACAATGAGCAGTTCTTC. V is TRBV5-1 and J is TRBJ2-1, with TRBD2 identical over 11 bases. The CDR3 extends over 16 amino acids. V lost 1 base to trimming and J lost 5 bases; unmatched junction nucleotides: 5. CDR1 is SGHRS, CDR2 YFSETQ, per germline.

The chain is built from TRBV19 and TRBJ2-3, with a possible D match to TRBD2 (5 bases). The CDR3 is made up of 14 amino acids. Germline-derived CDR1 and CDR2 are LNHDA and SQIVND (reference sequence). The germline V and J ends were trimmed by 6 bases and 2 bases, with 12 bases remaining between them. The CDR3 reads CASSRTPFTDTQYF. The DNA of the CDR3 is TGTGCCAGTAGCAGGACTCCCTTCACAGATACGCAGTATTTT.

On this clone: Within the sample, other DNA sequences also encode this same CDR3. The chain couples TRBV5-1 to TRBJ1-2, with 7 bases matching TRBD1. The V gene's germline CDR1 is SGHRS and CDR2 YFSETQ. Trimming cost V 4 bases and J 8 bases; bases outside gene matches: 11. This CDR3 contains 14 residues. CDR3 residues: CASSPLQGMGGYTF. CDR3 in DNA: TGCGCCAGCAGCCCGTTACAGGGGATGGGGGGCTACACCTTC.

In this sample, this clone turned up a few times. The rearrangement uses TRBV6-6 and TRBJ2-3; tentatively, D is TRBD2 (6 bases). The germline gives CDR1 MNHNY, CDR2 SVGAGI (reference sequence). The CDR3 length is 15 residues. Trimming stripped 6 bases from V and 1 base from J, with 14 bases between. The CDR3 nucleotides are TGTGCCAGCAGCCTCGGGAGTTTTGGCACAGATACGCAGTATTTT. Amino acids: CASSLGSFGTDTQYF.

The chain employs TRBV4-2 and TRBJ2-3; 15 nucleotides match TRBD2. J gave up 6 bases and V 0 bases, and 7 bases lay outside the gene matches. The CDR3 covers 18 residues. Germline V CDR1 and CDR2: LGHNA, YNFKEQ. DNA for the CDR3: TGTGCCAGCAGCCAAGAACCCCGGACTAGCGGGAGGGTTGATACGCAGTATTTT. Amino acids: CASSQEPRTSGRVDTQYF.

The rearrangement links TRBV12-3 or TRBV12-4 to TRBJ1-2; 9 bases map to TRBD1. The CDR3 runs 13 residues. J gave up 7 bases and V 5 bases, and 5 bases lay outside the gene matches. CDR3 coding DNA: TGTGCCAGCAGTACCGGGACAGGGTCTGGCTACACCTTC. Protein: CASSTGTGSGYTF.

V is TRBV5-8 and J is TRBJ2-3; 8 bases align to TRBD2. The V and J ends lost 3 bases and 6 bases, in that order; junction bases with no gene match: 9. Per germline, CDR1 SGHTS and CDR2 YDEGEE. The CDR3 is 15 amino acids. CDR3 sequence: CASSSGAGERDTQYF. DNA for the CDR3: TGTGCCAGCAGCTCCGGAGCGGGAGAAAGGGATACGCAGTATTTT. Variable domain in full (rest from reference TRBV5-8 and TRBJ2-3): EAGVTQSPTHLIKTRGQQATLRCSPISGHTSVYWYQQALGLGLQFLLWYDEGEERNRGNFPPRFSGRQFPNYSSELNVNALELEDSALYLCASSSGAGERDTQYFGPGTRLTVL.

A few counts support this clone. V usage is TRBV28 and J usage is TRBJ2-7; D is unresolved. Germline loops: CDR1 MDHEN, CDR2 SYDVKM. V dropped 6 bases and J dropped 6 bases, with 18 bases sitting between them. This CDR3 contains 14 residues. The chain's CDR3 is CASSPPQRSAEQYF. The CDR3 DNA sequence: TGTGCCAGCAGCCCCCCGCAAAGGAGCGCCGAGCAGTACTTC.

This clone has a handful of counts. The chain employs TRBV18 and TRBJ2-1, with a tentative D call TRBD2 (5 bases). The CDR3 contains 17 residues. Trimming shortened V by 3 bases and J by 5 bases, and 20 bases separated the two germline ends. The germline V gene encodes CDR1 KGHSH and CDR2 LQKENI. The CDR3 DNA follows: TGTGCCAGCTCACCGGAGGTAGGACGGGGTATGGACAATGAGCAGTTCTTC. Its translation: CASSPEVGRGMDNEQFF.

This clone was observed a few times. The chain uses TRBV29-1 and TRBJ2-7, with D hard to call. V lost 4 bases and J lost 2, with 12 bases in between. Germline V CDR1 and CDR2: SQVTM, ANQGSEA. The CDR3 is 13 amino acids. DNA for the CDR3: TGCAGCGTTGGTCGAGGAGAAGCCTACGAGCAGTACTTC. Its protein is CSVGRGEAYEQYF.

This clone showed up just once. V gene TRBV7-6 combines with J gene TRBJ2-2, with TRBD2 matching over 15 bases. Looked up from germline, CDR1 is SGHVS and CDR2 is FNYEAQ. Trimming removed 1 base from V and 5 bases from J; junction bases left unmatched: 2. The CDR3 is 17 residues long. The CDR3 protein is CASSLEGTSGRTGELFF. CDR3 nucleotide sequence: TGTGCCAGCAGCTTAGAAGGGACTAGCGGGAGGACCGGGGAGCTGTTTTTT.

The V and J genes are TRBV10-3 and TRBJ2-1; TRBD2 agrees at 14 bases. V was pared by 7 bases and J by 1 base, with 3 bases of the junction left unmatched. The CDR3 sequence is 16 residues long. Germline V lookup: CDR1 ENHRY, CDR2 SYGVKD. The CDR3 coding sequence is TGTGCCATCAAGGGGACTAGCGGGAGTTCCTACAATGAGCAGTTCTTC. Its protein product is CAIKGTSGSSYNEQFF.

This CDR3 is CASRTGTGIEKLFF. CDR3 nucleotide sequence: TGTGCCAGCCGAACCGGGACAGGGATTGAAAAACTGTTTTTT. The chain uses TRBV28 and TRBJ1-4, with 9 bases aligning to TRBD1. The germline V gene has CDR1 MDHEN and CDR2 SYDVKM. The CDR3 consists of 14 residues. With 8 bases clipped from V and 7 bases from J, the junction kept 8 bases outside the gene matches.

J is TRBJ2-1 and V is TRBV4-1; D might be TRBD2 (5 bases). The V gene lost 4 bases and the J gene lost 0 bases, with 16 bases spanning the gap. This CDR3 contains 17 residues. Germline V gene lookup returns CDR1 MGHRA and CDR2 YSYEKL. This chain's CDR3 is CASSLVIASSSYNEQFF. Here the CDR3 DNA reads TGCGCCAGCAGCCTAGTCATAGCGTCAAGCTCCTACAATGAGCAGTTCTTC.